The 8 T cell receptor beta chains reported below all come from one sample, sequenced in a study of cytomegalovirus exposure and HLA in healthy donors (dated by TCRdb to the late 2010s). The protocol used for the library was the immunoSEQ multiplex PCR assay. For the multiplex PCR, a mixture combining 60 forward primers for TCR Vbeta segments and 13 reverse primers for TCR Jbeta segments was used. TCRdb mirrors the immuneACCESS table, restricted to in-frame sequences. Some clones are absent from its copies; in checked studies, under half trace to an unresolved V gene, and the reason for the others is unknown. Across this sample there are some 190,000 clones, with more than 65% seen only once. The top ten constitute roughly 3.6% of the sample. The source material was PBMCs. All receptors come from a man aged 35-49 years in good health and CMV-seropositive.

This chain uses TRBV19 with TRBJ1-4; no reliable D call. The V and J ends lost 5 bases and 0 bases respectively, with 7 bases between them. CDR1 LNHDA and CDR2 SQIVND come from the germline V gene (reference sequence). The CDR3 contains 14 residues. The CDR3 DNA reads TGTGCCAGTAGTGACTCTCCAACTAATGAAAAACTGTTTTTT. Translation gives CASSDSPTNEKLFF.

Here the CDR3 reads CAARQGKSEKLFF. CDR3 coding DNA: TGTGCCGCCCGACAGGGAAAGAGTGAAAAACTGTTTTTT. The V gene is TRBV6-5, the J gene TRBJ1-4; 7 nucleotides align to TRBD1. CDR1 and CDR2 (germline): MNHEY, SVGAGI. CDR3 length: 13 amino acids. Trimming cost V 11 bases and J 7 bases; bases outside gene matches: 10.

The V and J genes are TRBV29-1 and TRBJ2-1, with D possibly TRBD2 on 6 matching bases. V lost 3 bases, J lost 3 bases, and 12 bases lay in between. Germline V gene sequence: CDR1 SQVTM, CDR2 ANQGSEA. The CDR3 has 14 amino acids. CDR3 sequence reads: CSVEDGGVYNEQFF. For the CDR3, the DNA is TGCAGCGTTGAGGACGGGGGAGTCTACAATGAGCAGTTCTTC.

The sample holds one count of this clone. Here the CDR3 DNA reads TGTGCCAGCAGCTTAGCTGTAACAGGTGACGTGAACACTGAAGCTTTCTTT. It encodes CASSLAVTGDVNTEAFF. The chain couples TRBV7-2 to TRBJ1-1; the D gene is possibly TRBD1 (5 bases). The CDR3 sequence is 17 residues long. The V end lost 0 bases, the J end lost 0 bases, and 14 bases lay between the germline ends. Germline-derived CDR1 and CDR2 are SGHTA and FQGNSA. Using reference TRBV7-2 and TRBJ1-1 for the parts outside the CDR3, the full variable domain is GAGVSQSPSNKVTEKGKDVELRCDPISGHTALYWYRQSLGQGLEFLIYFQGNSAPDKSGLPSDRFSAERTGGSVSTLTIQRTQQEDSAVYLCASSLAVTGDVNTEAFFGQGTRLTVV.

The J gene is TRBJ2-2, the V gene TRBV7-6, with 7 bases aligning to TRBD1. The CDR3 has 13 amino acids. Germline CDR1 SGHVS, CDR2 FNYEAQ. V was clipped by 4 bases and J by 6 bases; unmatched bases: 2. The CDR3 here is CASSSGTAGELFF. CDR3 DNA sequence: TGTGCCAGCAGCTCCGGGACAGCCGGGGAGCTGTTTTTT.

The chain combines TRBV6-6 with TRBJ2-7; maybe TRBD1 (5 bases). V was trimmed by 0 bases and J by 0 bases, leaving 9 bases between them. Germline V CDR1 and CDR2: MNHNY, SVGAGI (reference sequence). This CDR3 is 15 amino acids long. CDR3 in DNA: TGTGCCAGCAGTTACTCTTTCCAGGGCTCCTACGAGCAGTACTTC. Protein sequence: CASSYSFQGSYEQYF.

The genes are TRBV7-2 and TRBJ1-2; D not resolved. The CDR3 spans 19 residues. Trimming shortened V by 2 bases and J by 0 bases, and 22 bases separated the two germline ends. Germline assignment: CDR1 SGHTA and CDR2 FQGNSA. CDR3 bases: TGTGCCAGCAGCTTAAACCGTCAGTCCACCAAATCCGCTAACTATGGCTACACCTTC. Protein: CASSLNRQSTKSANYGYTF.

This clone turned up a few times. CDR3 coding DNA: TGTGCCACCAGCACACCGCGAGGCAAACTAGCGGGGCATTTGCGCTACGAGCAGTACTTC. Translated: CATSTPRGKLAGHLRYEQYF. The genes are TRBV15 and TRBJ2-7; 10 bases are a match to TRBD2. Per the germline V gene, CDR1 is LNHNV and CDR2 is YYDKDF (reference sequence). The CDR3 is 20 amino acids. With V trimmed by 4 bases and J by 3 bases, 21 bases remained unmatched.